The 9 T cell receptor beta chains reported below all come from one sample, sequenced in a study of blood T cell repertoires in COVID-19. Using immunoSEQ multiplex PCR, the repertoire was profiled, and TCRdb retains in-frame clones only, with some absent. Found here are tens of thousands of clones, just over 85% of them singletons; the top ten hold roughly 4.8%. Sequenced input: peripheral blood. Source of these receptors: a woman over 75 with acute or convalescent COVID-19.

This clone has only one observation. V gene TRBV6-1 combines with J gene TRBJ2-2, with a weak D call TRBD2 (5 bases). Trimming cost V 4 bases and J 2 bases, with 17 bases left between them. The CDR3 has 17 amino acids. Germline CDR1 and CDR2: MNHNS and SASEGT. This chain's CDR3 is CASSGRSMRANTGELFF. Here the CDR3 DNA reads TGTGCCAGCAGTGGGAGGAGCATGAGGGCAAACACCGGGGAGCTGTTTTTT.

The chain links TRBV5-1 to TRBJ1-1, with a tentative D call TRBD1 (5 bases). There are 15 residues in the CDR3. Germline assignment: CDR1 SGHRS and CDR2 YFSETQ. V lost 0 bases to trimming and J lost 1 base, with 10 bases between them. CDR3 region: CASSLALGANTEAFF. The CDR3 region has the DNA TGCGCCAGCAGCTTGGCCCTAGGGGCGAACACTGAAGCTTTCTTT.

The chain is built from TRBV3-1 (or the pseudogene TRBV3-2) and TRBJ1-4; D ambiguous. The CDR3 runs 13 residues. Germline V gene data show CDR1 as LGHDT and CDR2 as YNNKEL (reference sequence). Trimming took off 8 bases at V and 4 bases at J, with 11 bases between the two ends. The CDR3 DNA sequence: TGTGCCAGCCGAGGGTGGAATAATGAAAAACTGTTTTTT. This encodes CASRGWNNEKLFF.

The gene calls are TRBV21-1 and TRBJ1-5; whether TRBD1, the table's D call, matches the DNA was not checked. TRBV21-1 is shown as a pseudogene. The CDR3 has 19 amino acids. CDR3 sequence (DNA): TGTGCCAGCAGCAGCGGGGGCCCTTCCAGGGGGCGCGTCGAACAGCCCCAGCATTTT. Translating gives CASSSGGPSRGRVEQPQHF.

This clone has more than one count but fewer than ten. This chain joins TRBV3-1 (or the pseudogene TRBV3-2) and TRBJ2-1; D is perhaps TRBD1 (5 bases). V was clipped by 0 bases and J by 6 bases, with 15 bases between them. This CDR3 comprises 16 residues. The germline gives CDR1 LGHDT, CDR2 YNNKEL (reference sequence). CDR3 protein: CASSQDTRVLINEQFF. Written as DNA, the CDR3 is TGTGCCAGCAGCCAAGACACCAGGGTTCTTATCAATGAGCAGTTCTTC.

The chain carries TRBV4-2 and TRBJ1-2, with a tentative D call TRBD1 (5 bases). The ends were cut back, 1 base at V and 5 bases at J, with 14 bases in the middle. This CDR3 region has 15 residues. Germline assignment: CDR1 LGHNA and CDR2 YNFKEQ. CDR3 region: CASSQGETGDYGYTF. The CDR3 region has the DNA TGTGCCAGCAGCCAAGGGGAGACGGGGGATTATGGCTACACCTTC.

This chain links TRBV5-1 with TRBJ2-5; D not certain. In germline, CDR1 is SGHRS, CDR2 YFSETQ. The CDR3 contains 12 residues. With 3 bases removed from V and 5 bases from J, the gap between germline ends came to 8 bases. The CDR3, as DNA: TGCGCCAGCAGCTCCCCCCCGGAGACCCAGTACTTC. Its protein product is CASSSPPETQYF. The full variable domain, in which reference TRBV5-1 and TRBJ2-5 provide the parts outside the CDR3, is KAGVTQTPRYLIKTRGQQVTLSCSPISGHRSVSWYQQTPGQGLQFLFEYFSETQRNKGNFPGRFSGRQFSNSRSEMNVSTLELGDSALYLCASSSPPETQYFGPGTRLLVL.

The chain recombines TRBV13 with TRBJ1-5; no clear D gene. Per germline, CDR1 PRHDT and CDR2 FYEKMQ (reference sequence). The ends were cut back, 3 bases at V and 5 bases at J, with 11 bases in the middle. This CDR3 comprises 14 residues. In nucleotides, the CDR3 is TGTGCCAGCAGCTTTGGAGGCTACGATCAGCCCCAGCATTTT. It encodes CASSFGGYDQPQHF.

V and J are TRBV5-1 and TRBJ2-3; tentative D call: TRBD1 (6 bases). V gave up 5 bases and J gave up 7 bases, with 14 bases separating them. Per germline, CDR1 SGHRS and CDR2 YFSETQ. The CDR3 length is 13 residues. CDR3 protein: CASRGDTQYTQYF. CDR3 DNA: TGCGCCAGCAGGGGGGACACCCAATATACGCAGTATTTT.